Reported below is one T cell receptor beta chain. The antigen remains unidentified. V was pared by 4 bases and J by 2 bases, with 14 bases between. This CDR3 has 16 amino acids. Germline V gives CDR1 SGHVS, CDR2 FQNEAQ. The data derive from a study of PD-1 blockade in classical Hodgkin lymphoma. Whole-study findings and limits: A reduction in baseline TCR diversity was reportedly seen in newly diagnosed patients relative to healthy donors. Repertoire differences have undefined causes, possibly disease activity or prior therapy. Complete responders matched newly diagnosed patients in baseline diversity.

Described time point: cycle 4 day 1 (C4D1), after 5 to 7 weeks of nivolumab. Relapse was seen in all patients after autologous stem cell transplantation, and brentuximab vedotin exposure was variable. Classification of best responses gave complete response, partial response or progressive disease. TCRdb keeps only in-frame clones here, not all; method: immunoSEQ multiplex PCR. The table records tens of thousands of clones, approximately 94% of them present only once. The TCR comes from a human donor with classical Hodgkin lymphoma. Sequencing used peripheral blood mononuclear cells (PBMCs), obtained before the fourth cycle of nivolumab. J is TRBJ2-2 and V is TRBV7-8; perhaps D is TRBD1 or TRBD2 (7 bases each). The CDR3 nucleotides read TGTGCCAGCAGCTCCAGGGGGGGACTCAACACCGGGGAGCTGTTTTTT. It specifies CASSSRGGLNTGELFF.